This entry concerns a single T cell receptor (beta chain). The target antigen is unknown. This entry belongs to a study of regulatory T cells in long-lasting Graves disease. Both iRepertoire HTBI primers and Arm-PCR of CDR3 regions were used to build the TCR beta libraries. TCRdb independently ran MiXCR on the multiplex PCR reads; one entry per CDR3 protein. The table lists around 510,000 distinct CDR3 sequences, less than 25% of them singletons. Regarding time point: persistent/refractory GD, antithyroid drugs over 5 years with positive TRAb. RNA isolated from PBMCs was used to make the TCR library. The study's findings and limits: Persistent disease exhibited a predilection for TRBV28, TRBJ1-2 and TRBJ2-5.

There are 13 residues in the CDR3. The germline CDR1 and CDR2 sequences are SNHLY and FYNNEI. Germline trimming cut 6 bases from V and 2 bases from J; bases unmatched to any gene: 2. The chain links TRBV2 to TRBJ2-3; 7 nucleotides align to TRBD1. The clonotype comes from a female donor with Graves disease. Sequences were derived from peripheral blood mononuclear cells (PBMCs), sampled when the disease was refractory, from a patient treated with antithyroid drugs. CDR3 nucleotide sequence: TGTGCCAGCAGGGGACAGCTCACAGATACGCAGTATTTT. This translates into CASRGQLTDTQYF.